This TCR beta chain derives from a study of T-cell reconstitution after alpha-beta-depleted transplantation in children. Study results and limitations: Surviving recipient cells, namely T cells and thymic progenitors, were the source of high day-60 TCRbeta diversity in some patients.

The V segment lost 3 bases and the J segment 5 bases; nucleotides outside the gene matches: 15. The CDR3 has 17 residues. Germline assignment: CDR1 DFQATT and CDR2 SNEGSKA (reference sequence). This clonotype was observed a handful of times. Its specificity is unknown. The TCRbeta library incorporated unique molecular identifiers. One entry per CDR3 protein, called by TCRdb with MiXCR from the PCR reads. The sample holds about 980,000 distinct CDR3 sequences, less than 30% seen once. This specimen was PBMCs, mostly from graft donor cells, taken 360 days after TCRalphabeta/CD19-depleted stem cell transplant. This chain links TRBV20-1 with TRBJ2-3, with 9 positions matching TRBD2. The sequence was collected from a boy younger than two who had a stem cell transplant for SCID, so the T cells may come from the graft donor. The CDR3 reads CSASGAGGRSWIDTQYF. In nucleotides, the CDR3 is TGCAGTGCTAGCGGAGCGGGGGGCCGTAGTTGGATAGATACGCAGTATTTT.